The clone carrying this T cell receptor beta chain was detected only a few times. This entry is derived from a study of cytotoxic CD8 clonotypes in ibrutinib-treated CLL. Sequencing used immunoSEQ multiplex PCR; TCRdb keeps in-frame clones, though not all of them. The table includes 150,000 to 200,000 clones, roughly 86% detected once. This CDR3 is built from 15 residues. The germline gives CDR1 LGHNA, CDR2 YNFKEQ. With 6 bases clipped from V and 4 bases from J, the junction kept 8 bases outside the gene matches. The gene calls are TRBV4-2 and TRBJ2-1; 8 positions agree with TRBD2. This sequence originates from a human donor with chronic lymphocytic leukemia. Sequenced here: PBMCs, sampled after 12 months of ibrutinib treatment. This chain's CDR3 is CASRPGGAEYNEQFF. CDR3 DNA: TGTGCCAGCAGGCCCGGGGGGGCCGAATACAATGAGCAGTTCTTC.